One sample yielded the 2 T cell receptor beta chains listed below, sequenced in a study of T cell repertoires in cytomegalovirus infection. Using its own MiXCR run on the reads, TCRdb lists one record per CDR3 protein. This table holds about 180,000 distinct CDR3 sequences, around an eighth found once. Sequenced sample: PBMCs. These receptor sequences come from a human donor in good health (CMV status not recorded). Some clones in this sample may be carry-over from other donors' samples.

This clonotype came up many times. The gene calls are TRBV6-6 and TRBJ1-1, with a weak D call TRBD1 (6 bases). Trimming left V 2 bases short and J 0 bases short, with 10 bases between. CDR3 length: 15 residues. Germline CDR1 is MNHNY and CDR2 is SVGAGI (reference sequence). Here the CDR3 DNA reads TGTGCCAGCAGTTACCCCCGGACAGTGAACACTGAAGCTTTCTTT. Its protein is CASSYPRTVNTEAFF.

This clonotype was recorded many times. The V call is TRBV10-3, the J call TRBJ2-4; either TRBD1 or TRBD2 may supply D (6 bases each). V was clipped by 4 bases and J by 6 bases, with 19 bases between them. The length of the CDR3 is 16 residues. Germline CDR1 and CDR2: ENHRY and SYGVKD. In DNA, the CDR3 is TGTGCCATCAGTGCTGAACAGGGAGTCGGGGGAAACATTCAGTACTTC. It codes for CAISAEQGVGGNIQYF.